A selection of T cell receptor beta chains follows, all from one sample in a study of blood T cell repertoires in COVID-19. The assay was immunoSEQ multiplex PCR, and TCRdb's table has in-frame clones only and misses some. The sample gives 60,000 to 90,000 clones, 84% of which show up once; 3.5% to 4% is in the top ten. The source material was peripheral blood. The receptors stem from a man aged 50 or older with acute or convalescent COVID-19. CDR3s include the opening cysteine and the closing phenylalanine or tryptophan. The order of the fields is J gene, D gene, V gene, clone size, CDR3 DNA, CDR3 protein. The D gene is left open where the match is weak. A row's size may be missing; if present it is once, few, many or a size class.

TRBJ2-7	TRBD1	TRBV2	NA	TGTGCCAGCGGGGGTCGGGGACAGGGCTACGAGCAGTACTTC	CASGGRGQGYEQYF
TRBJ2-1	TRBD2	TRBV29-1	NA	TGCAGCGTTGGAGGACTAGCGGGATATTACAATGAGCAGTTCTTC	CSVGGLAGYYNEQFF
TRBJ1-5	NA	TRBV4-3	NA	TGCGCCAGCAGCCAAGATAGGTATGCGGGGCAGGGCGTTCAGCCCCAGCATTTT	CASSQDRYAGQGVQPQHF
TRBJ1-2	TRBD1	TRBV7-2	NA	TGTGCCAGCAGCTATGGGACAGTTACTAACTATGGCTACACCTTC	CASSYGTVTNYGYTF
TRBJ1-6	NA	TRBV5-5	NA	TGTGCCAGCGTCACCTCTGGGACAACTAATTCACCCCTCCACTTT	CASVTSGTTNSPLHF
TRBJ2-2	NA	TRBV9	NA	TGTGCCAGCAGCGTAGGCCAGCGGACTAACACCGGGGAGCTGTTTTTT	CASSVGQRTNTGELFF
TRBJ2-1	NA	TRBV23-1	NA	TGCGCCAGCAGTCAGCCACCTGACGGGGAGCAGACGAATGAGCAGTTCTTC	CASSQPPDGEQTNEQFF
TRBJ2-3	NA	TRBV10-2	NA	TGCGCCAGCAGTCATGGAGCAGATACGCAGTATTTT	CASSHGADTQYF
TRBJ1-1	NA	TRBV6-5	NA	TGTGCCAGCAGCCCATTAAGCAGGGCAGGGACTGAAGCTTTCTTT	CASSPLSRAGTEAFF
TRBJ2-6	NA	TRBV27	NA	TGTGCCAGCAGTTTTGGGCAGGGGCGGTCTGGGGCCAACGTCCTGACTTTC	CASSFGQGRSGANVLTF
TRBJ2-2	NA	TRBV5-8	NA	TGTGCCAGCAGCTTCCACAGGACCGGGGAGCTGTTTTTT	CASSFHRTGELFF
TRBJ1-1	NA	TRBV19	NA	TGTGCCAGTAGTATGTCCGGGTTTTGGACTGAAGCTTTCTTT	CASSMSGFWTEAFF
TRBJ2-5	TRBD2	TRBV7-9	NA	TGTGCCAGCAGCTGGGGTAGCGGGAGGGAAGAGACCCAGTACTTC	CASSWGSGREETQYF
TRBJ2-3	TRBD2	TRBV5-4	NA	TGTGCCAGCAGCTTGGTACTAGCGGGAGGGGTAGATACGCAGTATTTT	CASSLVLAGGVDTQYF
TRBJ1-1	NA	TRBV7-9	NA	TGTGCCAGCAGCTTAAAGGGGTTAGGTGCCGGTGAAGCTTTCTTT	CASSLKGLGAGEAFF
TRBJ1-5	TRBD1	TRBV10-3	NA	TGTGCCATCAGTGCCCAGGGGGTGGACAATCAGCCCCAGCATTTT	CAISAQGVDNQPQHF
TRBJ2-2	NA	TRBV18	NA	TGTGCCAGCTATCCGGGGAACGCCGGGGAGCTGTTTTTT	CASYPGNAGELFF
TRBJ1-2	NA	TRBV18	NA	TGTGCCAGCTCACCACCGTCCGTTAACTATGGCTACACCTTC	CASSPPSVNYGYTF
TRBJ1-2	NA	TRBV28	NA	TGTGCCAGCAGTGACGACGGGAAGCCAGGTGGCTACACCTTC	CASSDDGKPGGYTF
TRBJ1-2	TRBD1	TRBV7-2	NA	TGTGCCAGCAGCTCGGCGGACAGGTTTGGCTACACCTTC	CASSSADRFGYTF
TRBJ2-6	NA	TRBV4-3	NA	TGCGCCAGCAGCCGGTCGACAGGCGCCCTCTCTGGGGCCAACGTCCTGACTTTC	CASSRSTGALSGANVLTF
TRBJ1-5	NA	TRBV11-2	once	TGTGCCAGCAGCTTCCAGGGTTCCAATCAGCCCCAGCATTTT	CASSFQGSNQPQHF
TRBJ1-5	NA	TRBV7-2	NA	TGTGCCAGCAGCTTAGGCCCCCATACGAGTCAGCCCCAGCATTTT	CASSLGPHTSQPQHF
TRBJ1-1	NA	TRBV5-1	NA	TGCGCCAGCAGCTTGGATCCGGGGAACACTGAAGCTTTCTTT	CASSLDPGNTEAFF
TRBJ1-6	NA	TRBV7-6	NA	TGTGCCAGCAGCGTACCCCGGAGCGATTACTATAATTCACCCCTCCACTTT	CASSVPRSDYYNSPLHF
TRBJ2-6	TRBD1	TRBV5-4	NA	TGTGCCAGCAGCTTCCAGGGGGTCTCTGGGGCCAACGTCCTGACTTTC	CASSFQGVSGANVLTF
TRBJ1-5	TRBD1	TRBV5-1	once	TGCGCCAGCAGCCCAGGACAGGGGAATCAGCCCCAGCATTTT	CASSPGQGNQPQHF
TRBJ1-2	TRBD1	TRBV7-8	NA	TGTGCCAGCAGCACAGGACAGGATTACTACACCTTC	CASSTGQDYYTF
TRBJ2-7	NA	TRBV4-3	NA	TGCGCCAGCAGCCCGGGGGGACACCCCTCCTACGAGCAGTACTTC	CASSPGGHPSYEQYF
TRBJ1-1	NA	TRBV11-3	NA	TGTGCCAGCAGCTTAGGTCTACGGGGGAACACTGAAGCTTTCTTT	CASSLGLRGNTEAFF
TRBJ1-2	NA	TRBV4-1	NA	TGCGCCAGCAGCCAAGATTCGGGGAACGGCTACACCTTC	CASSQDSGNGYTF
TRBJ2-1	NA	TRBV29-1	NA	TGCAGCGTTGCGGGGTTCGTCCACAGAAGGAATGAGCAGTTCTTC	CSVAGFVHRRNEQFF
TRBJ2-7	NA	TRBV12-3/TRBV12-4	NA	TGTGCCAGCAGTTACAGGGACTCCTACGAGCAGTACTTC	CASSYRDSYEQYF
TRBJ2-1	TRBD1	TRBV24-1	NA	TGTGCCACCAGTGACCCTGACAGGGTAAACAATGAGCAGTTCTTC	CATSDPDRVNNEQFF
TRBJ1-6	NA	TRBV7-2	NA	TGTGCCAGCAGCTTTCAGGGGAATAATTCACCCCTCCACTTT	CASSFQGNNSPLHF
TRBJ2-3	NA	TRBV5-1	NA	TGCGCCAGCAGCCAGGGGCTAAGCGAACCAGATACGCAGTATTTT	CASSQGLSEPDTQYF
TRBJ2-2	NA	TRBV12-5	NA	TGTGCTAGTGGTTTAATAGAATACACCGGGGAGCTGTTTTTT	CASGLIEYTGELFF
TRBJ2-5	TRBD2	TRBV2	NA	TGTGCCAGCAGTGTTGGTGGTAGCGGGGGACGCCAGTACTTC	CASSVGGSGGRQYF
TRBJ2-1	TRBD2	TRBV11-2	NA	TGTGCCAGCAGACAAAGTCCCGGGACTAGCGGAGGTTACAATGAGCAGTTCTTC	CASRQSPGTSGGYNEQFF
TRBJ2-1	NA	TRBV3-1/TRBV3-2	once	TGTGCCAGCAGCCAAGACAGGGGTATTCAGTTCTTC	CASSQDRGIQFF
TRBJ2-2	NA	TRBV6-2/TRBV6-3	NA	TGTGCCAGCAGCCCCCGGACATCCACCGGGGAGCTGTTTTTT	CASSPRTSTGELFF
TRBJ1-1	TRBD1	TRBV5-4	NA	TGTGCCAGCAGCTTGGGCGGTCTTTGGACAGGGGTAACTGAAGCTTTCTTT	CASSLGGLWTGVTEAFF
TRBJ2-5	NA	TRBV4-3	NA	TGCGCCAGCAGCCAATCTTATAGCGGCCAAGAGACCCAGTACTTC	CASSQSYSGQETQYF
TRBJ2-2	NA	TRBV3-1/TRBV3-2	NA	TGTGCCAGCACCCCACCGGGACAGAACACCGGGGAGCTGTTTTTT	CASTPPGQNTGELFF
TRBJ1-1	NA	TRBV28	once	TGTGCCAGCCGAGGGATTGGGAACACTGAAGCTTTCTTT	CASRGIGNTEAFF
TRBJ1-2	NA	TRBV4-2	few	TGTGCCAGCAGCCAAGAGGGGGCCTATGGCTACACCTTC	CASSQEGAYGYTF
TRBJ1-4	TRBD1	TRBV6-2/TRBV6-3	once	TGTGCCAGCAGTCGGGACAGGCTGCAGGGTGAAAAACTGTTTTTT	CASSRDRLQGEKLFF
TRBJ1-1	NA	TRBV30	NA	TGTGCCTGGAGCGGCCAGGGAAACACTGAAGCTTTCTTT	CAWSGQGNTEAFF